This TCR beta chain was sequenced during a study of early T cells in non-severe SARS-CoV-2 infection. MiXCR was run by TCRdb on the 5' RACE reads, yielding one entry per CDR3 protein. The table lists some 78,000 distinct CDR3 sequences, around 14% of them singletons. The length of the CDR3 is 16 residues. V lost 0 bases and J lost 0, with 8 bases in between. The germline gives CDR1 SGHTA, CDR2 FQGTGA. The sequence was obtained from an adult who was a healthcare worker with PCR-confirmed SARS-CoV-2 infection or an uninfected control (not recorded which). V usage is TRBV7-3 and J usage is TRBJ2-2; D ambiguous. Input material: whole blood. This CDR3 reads CASSLTPGANTGELFF. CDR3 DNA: TGTGCCAGCAGCTTAACGCCAGGCGCGAACACCGGGGAGCTGTTTTTT.